This entry is about one T cell receptor (beta chain). The junction departs from germline at one end; a sequencing error may be responsible. This entry comes from a study of regulatory T cells in long-lasting Graves disease. Arm-PCR of CDR3 regions and iRepertoire HTBI primers were the basis on which TCR beta libraries were built. Authors' analysis steps: Sample data revealed fewer than 70 TRBV and about 15 TRBJ segments. MiXCR, run by TCRdb on the multiplex PCR reads, gives a single entry per CDR3 protein. What appears here as the V and J calls and clone size reflects TCRdb's work, not the paper's. The profile shows 300,000 or so distinct CDR3 sequences, about 18% of them singletons. The time point was: persistent/refractory GD, antithyroid drugs over 5 years with positive TRAb. PBMC-extracted RNA yielded the TCR library. The specimen was peripheral blood mononuclear cells (PBMCs), collected when the disease was refractory, from a patient treated with antithyroid drugs. The TCR comes from a female donor with Graves disease.

CDR3 residues: CASSQAPGTNYGYTF. The CDR3, as DNA: TGTGCCAGCAGTCAAGCCCCCGGGACCAACTATGGCTACACCTTC. The chain recombines TRBV6-1 with TRBJ1-2, with D possibly being TRBD1 (5 bases). Germline V gene data show CDR1 as MNHNS and CDR2 as SASEGT. This CDR3 has 15 residues.